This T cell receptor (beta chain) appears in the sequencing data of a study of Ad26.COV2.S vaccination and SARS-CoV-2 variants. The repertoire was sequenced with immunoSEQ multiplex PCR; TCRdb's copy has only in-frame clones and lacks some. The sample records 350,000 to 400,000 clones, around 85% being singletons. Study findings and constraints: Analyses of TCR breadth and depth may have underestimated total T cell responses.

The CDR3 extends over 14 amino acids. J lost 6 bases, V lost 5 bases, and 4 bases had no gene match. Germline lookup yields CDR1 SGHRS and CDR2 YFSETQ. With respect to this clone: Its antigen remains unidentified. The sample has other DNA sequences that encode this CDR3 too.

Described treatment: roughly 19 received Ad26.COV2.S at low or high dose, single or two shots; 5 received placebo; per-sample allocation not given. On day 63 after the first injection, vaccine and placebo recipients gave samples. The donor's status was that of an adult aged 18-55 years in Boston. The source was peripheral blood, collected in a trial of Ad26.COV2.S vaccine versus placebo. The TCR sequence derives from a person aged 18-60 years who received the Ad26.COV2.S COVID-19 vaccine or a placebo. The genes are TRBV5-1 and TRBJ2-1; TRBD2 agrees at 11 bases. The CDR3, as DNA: TGCGCCAGCAGTGGAACTAGCGGGGGCAATGAGCAGTTCTTC. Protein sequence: CASSGTSGGNEQFF.